This T cell receptor (beta chain) was sequenced during a study of identical twins. Study outcomes and limitations: The abundant beta clonotypes from cord blood had fewer insertions, and memory repertoires had none of this. Possibly, invariant MAIT and iNKT cells partly confounded zero-insertion analyses.

A remark on this clonotype: Its specificity is unknown. A much larger clone lies a single base off, so this may be a read error.

TCRdb reprocessed the 5' RACE reads via MiXCR and lists one record per CDR3 protein. The sample carries 550,000 to 800,000 distinct CDR3 sequences, 7.1% recorded once. The CDR3 extends over 14 amino acids. Germline loops: CDR1 KGHDR, CDR2 SFDVKD. Everyone who gave samples was a healthy Caucasian. These data were also reused for a study on yellow fever vaccine responses in identical twins.

The source is a woman aged 18 to 35 in good health. The sample consisted of PBMCs. The gene calls are TRBV24-1 and TRBJ2-2; D could derive from TRBD1 or TRBD2 (6 bases each). The CDR3 bases are TGTGCCACCTTGCGGGACACAAACACCGTGGAGCTGTTTTTT. Its translation is CATLRDTNTVELFF.